The 13 T cell receptor beta chains reported below all come from one sample, sequenced in a study of glioma-infiltrating T cells. Amplification of TCR alpha and beta CDR3 regions from RNA used iRepertoire nested multiplex PCR. TCRdb called the multiplex PCR reads again in MiXCR, with one record for every CDR3 protein. The sample carries about 190,000 distinct CDR3 sequences, about 32% recorded once. The sample comprised glioma tissue, nonneoplastic brain tissue, or PBMCs (not recorded which). These receptors all stem from a human donor with low-grade glioma or glioblastoma, undergoing nonglioma brain surgery, or in good health (not recorded which).

This sequence joins TRBV15 and TRBJ1-2; 7 bases align to TRBD1. This CDR3 spans 16 amino acids. The germline gives CDR1 LNHNV, CDR2 YYDKDF (reference sequence). V trimming: 6 bases; J trimming: 0 bases; junction bases outside the gene matches: 10. CDR3 sequence reads: CATSDWGQRTNYGYTF. CDR3 coding DNA: TGTGCCACCAGTGACTGGGGACAGCGAACTAACTATGGCTACACCTTC.

This clonotype occurred many times. This chain joins TRBV20-1 and TRBJ2-1, with TRBD2 identical over 12 bases. The germline gives CDR1 DFQATT, CDR2 SNEGSKA (reference sequence). The CDR3 is 17 amino acids. Trimming at V came to 0 bases and at J to 3 bases, leaving 6 bases not matched to a gene. The DNA of the CDR3 is TGCAGTGCTAGAGAAGAGACTAGCGGGAGAGGCTACAATGAGCAGTTCTTC. Its translation: CSAREETSGRGYNEQFF.

The chain links TRBV2 to TRBJ2-6; no clear D. The CDR3 is made up of 14 amino acids. Germline-derived CDR1 and CDR2 are SNHLY and FYNNEI. V shed 7 bases and J shed 2 bases, with 9 bases lying between them. The CDR3 coding sequence is TGTGCCAGCACGAATAGGGCTGGGGCCAACGTCCTGACTTTC. Translating it yields CASTNRAGANVLTF.

As to this clonotype: This may be a read error: a much more frequent sequence differs by one nucleotide. This chain connects TRBV12-3 or TRBV12-4 to TRBJ1-2; D unresolved. The CDR3 totals 13 residues. CDR3 region: CASSSYSNYGDTF. In nucleotides, the CDR3 is TGTGCCAGCAGTTCTTACAGTAACTATGGCGACACCTTC.

Worth noting for this clonotype: Possible read error: a much larger clone is one base away. This chain joins TRBV4-3 and TRBJ2-5; possible D gene TRBD1, 6 bases. Germline lookup yields CDR1 LGHNA and CDR2 YSLEER. This CDR3 is built from 13 residues. CDR3 DNA sequence: TGCGCCAGCAGCCTTGCAGGGGTGGAGACCAAGTACTTC. Protein sequence: CASSLAGVETKYF.

This clonotype was counted a single time. With a much larger clone just one base away, this may be a read error. The chain combines TRBV18 with TRBJ2-5; perhaps TRBD2 as D (7 bases). The CDR3 is 14 residues long. Per germline, CDR1 KGHSH and CDR2 LQKENI. CDR3 residues: CASSDAGAQETEYF. The CDR3 DNA is TGTGCCAGCTCTGACGCGGGGGCCCAAGAGACCGAGTACTTC.

There are many counts of this clonotype. V and J are TRBV20-1 and TRBJ2-2, with D unclear. In germline, CDR1 is DFQATT, CDR2 SNEGSKA (reference sequence). The CDR3 totals 15 residues. Trimming took 0 bases from V and 1 from J, leaving 9 bases between them. The CDR3 reads CSARDWNKNTGELFF. Here the CDR3 DNA reads TGCAGTGCTAGAGATTGGAATAAGAACACCGGGGAGCTGTTTTTT.

The chain carries TRBV6-1 and TRBJ2-1; 7 bases line up with TRBD2. The CDR3 extends over 15 amino acids. Losses at the gene ends were 8 bases for V and 5 bases for J; bases not matched to a gene: 12. From germline, CDR1 is MNHNS and CDR2 SASEGT. For the CDR3, the DNA is TGTGCCAGCGCTAAAAGCGGGGTGCCCAACAATGAGCAGTTCTTC. As protein: CASAKSGVPNNEQFF.

This clonotype was picked up many times. The rearrangement uses TRBV20-1 and TRBJ2-4; 11 bases are shared with TRBD2. The CDR3 sequence is 16 residues long. V trimming: 0 bases; J trimming: 2 bases; junction bases outside the gene matches: 3. Germline V gene lookup returns CDR1 DFQATT and CDR2 SNEGSKA (reference sequence). This CDR3 is CSARDLAGGSKNIQYF. CDR3 nucleotide sequence: TGCAGTGCTAGAGATCTAGCGGGAGGTTCCAAAAACATTCAGTACTTC.

The V call is TRBV5-1, the J call TRBJ1-1; a possible D gene is TRBD1 (5 bases). With 0 bases removed from V and 1 base from J, the gap between germline ends came to 10 bases. From germline, CDR1 is SGHRS and CDR2 YFSETQ. The CDR3 totals 15 residues. This chain's CDR3 is CASSLGAGSNTEAFF. The DNA for the CDR3 is TGCGCCAGCAGCTTGGGGGCAGGGTCGAACACTGAAGCTTTCTTT.

This clonotype was observed at least ten times. The chain employs TRBV14 and TRBJ2-3; TRBD2 matches at 10 bases. V dropped 6 bases and J dropped 7; count of bases not matched to a gene: 10. The V gene's germline CDR1 is SGHDN and CDR2 FVKESK. The CDR3 loop spans 15 amino acids. The CDR3 sequence: CASSFTSGTGHTQYF. CDR3 coding DNA: TGTGCCAGCAGTTTTACTAGCGGGACGGGGCATACGCAGTATTTT.

Many counts were recorded for this clonotype. The J gene is TRBJ2-1, the V gene TRBV20-1; 8 nucleotides agree with TRBD2. CDR3 length: 16 amino acids. After removal of 3 bases from V and 4 bases from J, the junction contained 11 bases not matched to a gene. Germline V gene sequence: CDR1 DFQATT, CDR2 SNEGSKA (reference sequence). DNA of the CDR3: TGCAGTGCTAGTGCCCTACTAGCGGAAACGTACAATGAGCAGTTCTTC. Amino acid sequence: CSASALLAETYNEQFF.

The table lists this clonotype with a few counts. The chain carries TRBV5-5 and TRBJ2-7; TRBD1 matches at 9 bases. Germline CDR1 SGHKS, CDR2 YYEKEE (reference sequence). With 4 bases clipped from V and 3 bases from J, the junction kept 17 bases outside the gene matches. This CDR3 comprises 18 residues. CDR3 protein: CASSIQGATPAEHYEQYF. CDR3 nucleotide sequence: TGTGCCAGCAGCATACAGGGGGCGACCCCAGCGGAGCACTACGAGCAGTACTTC.